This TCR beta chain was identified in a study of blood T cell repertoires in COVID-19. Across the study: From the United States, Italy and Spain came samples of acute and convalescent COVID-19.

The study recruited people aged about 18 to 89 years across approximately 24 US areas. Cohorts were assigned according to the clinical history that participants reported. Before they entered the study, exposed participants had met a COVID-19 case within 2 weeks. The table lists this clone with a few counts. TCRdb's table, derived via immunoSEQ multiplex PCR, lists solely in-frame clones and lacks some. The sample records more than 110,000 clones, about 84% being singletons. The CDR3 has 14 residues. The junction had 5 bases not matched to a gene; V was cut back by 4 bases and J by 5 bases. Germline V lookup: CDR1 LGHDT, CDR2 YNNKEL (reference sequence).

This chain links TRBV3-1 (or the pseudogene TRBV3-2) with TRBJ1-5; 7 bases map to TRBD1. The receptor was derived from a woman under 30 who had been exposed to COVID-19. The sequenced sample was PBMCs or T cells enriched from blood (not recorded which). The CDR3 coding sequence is TGTGCCAGCAGCCCGACAGGGATGGATCAGCCCCAGCATTTT. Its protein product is CASSPTGMDQPQHF.